What follows are 5 T cell receptor beta chains derived from one specimen sequenced in a study of response to subunit inactivated influenza vaccine. MiXCR, applied by TCRdb to the RT-PCR reads, yields one record per CDR3 protein. The sample shows about 520,000 distinct CDR3 sequences, around 7.9% of them seen only once. The specimen comprised PBMCs from blood, sampled about 23 months after vaccination. Every receptor here comes from a man in his fifties or sixties who received an inactivated influenza vaccine.

This chain uses TRBV12-3 or TRBV12-4 with TRBJ1-6; no definite D call. The CDR3 runs 15 residues. V shed 3 bases and J shed 6 bases, with 12 bases lying between them. Here the CDR3 DNA reads TGTGCCAGCAGTTTGATAGGTGGCGGTAATTCACCCCTCCACTTT. Translation: CASSLIGGGNSPLHF.

The chain couples TRBV28 to TRBJ1-1; D remains unclear. Trimming cost V 3 bases and J 4 bases, with 9 bases left between them. CDR1 and CDR2 (germline): MDHEN, SYDVKM. The CDR3 sequence is 13 residues long. The CDR3 region is CASSFRVVTEAFF. The CDR3 DNA reads TGTGCCAGCAGTTTTCGAGTAGTCACTGAAGCTTTCTTT.

This clonotype occurred many times. This chain connects TRBV4-3 to TRBJ1-2; perhaps TRBD1 as D (5 bases). The V end lost 0 bases, the J end lost 5 bases, and 22 bases lay between the germline ends. There are 18 residues in the CDR3. CDR1 LGHNA and CDR2 YSLEER come from the germline V gene. In DNA form, the CDR3 reads TGCGCCAGCAGCCAAGATTTTTTGCCCAGGGAAGGAGGGTATGGCTACACCTTC. It yields the protein CASSQDFLPREGGYGYTF.

About this clonotype: A read error is possible here, since a much larger clone lies one base away. CDR3 sequence: CTSSSRTGGFYTEAFF. Written as DNA, the CDR3 is TGTACCAGCAGTTCCAGGACAGGGGGGTTTTATACTGAAGCTTTCTTT. The V and J genes are TRBV27 and TRBJ1-1; 10 bases line up with TRBD1. Germline loops: CDR1 MNHEY, CDR2 SMNVEV (reference sequence). The CDR3 covers 16 residues.

CDR3 DNA: TGTGCCAGCAGTTTTGGGTCCGCTGAAGCTTTCTTT. This encodes CASSFGSAEAFF. The V gene is TRBV12-3 or TRBV12-4, the J gene TRBJ1-1, with D hard to call. V was trimmed by 3 bases and J by 6 bases, leaving 8 bases between them. CDR3 length: 12 residues.